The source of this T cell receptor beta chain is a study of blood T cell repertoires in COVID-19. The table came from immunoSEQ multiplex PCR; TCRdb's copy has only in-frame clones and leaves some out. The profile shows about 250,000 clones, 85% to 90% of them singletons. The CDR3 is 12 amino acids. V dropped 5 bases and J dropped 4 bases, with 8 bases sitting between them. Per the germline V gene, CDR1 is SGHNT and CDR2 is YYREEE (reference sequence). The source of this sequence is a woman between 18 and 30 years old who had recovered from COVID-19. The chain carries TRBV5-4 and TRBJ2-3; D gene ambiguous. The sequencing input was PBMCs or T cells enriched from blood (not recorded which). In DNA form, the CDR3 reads TGTGCCAGCAGTCCGAACTCAGATACGCAGTATTTT. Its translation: CASSPNSDTQYF.